This is a list of T cell receptor beta chains from one sample in a study of CD8+ T cells in alopecia areata. Clones were sequenced by immunoSEQ multiplex PCR, and TCRdb holds only the in-frame ones, with some missing. The sample records approximately 130,000 clones, approximately 47% being singletons. The source material was NKG2D-low CD8+ T cells sorted from blood. The receptors come from a human donor with alopecia areata. Both conserved end residues are part of each CDR3. Each record gives: D gene, clone size, V gene, J gene, CDR3 DNA, CDR3 protein. The D gene is left open where the match is weak. The size field is filled for only some rows; it gives once, few, many or a size class.

d_gene: TRBD1; abundance: .; v_gene: TRBV29-1; j_gene: TRBJ2-2; CDR3nt: TGCAGCGTAGAAGGTCCAGGGGGAATCACCGGGGAGCTGTTTTTT; CDR3aa: CSVEGPGGITGELFF
d_gene: .; abundance: few; v_gene: TRBV6-4; j_gene: TRBJ2-1; CDR3nt: TGTGCCAGCAGTGACACCCTGAATGAGCAGTTCTTC; CDR3aa: CASSDTLNEQFF
d_gene: .; abundance: few; v_gene: TRBV29-1; j_gene: TRBJ2-5; CDR3nt: TGCAGCGTTGAGCAAGAGACCCAGTACTTC; CDR3aa: CSVEQETQYF
d_gene: TRBD2; abundance: .; v_gene: TRBV23-1; j_gene: TRBJ2-7; CDR3nt: TGCGCCAGCAGTCTGGGGGGGAGGGCCCAATGCGAGCAGTACTTC; CDR3aa: CASSLGGRAQCEQYF
d_gene: .; abundance: .; v_gene: TRBV30; j_gene: TRBJ1-2; CDR3nt: TGTGCCTGGACTGTGGGGCAGGGGAACTATGGCTACACCTTC; CDR3aa: CAWTVGQGNYGYTF
d_gene: .; abundance: .; v_gene: TRBV10-3; j_gene: TRBJ2-7; CDR3nt: TGTGCCATCAAGGGGGTCGATACCTACGAGCAGTACTTC; CDR3aa: CAIKGVDTYEQYF
d_gene: TRBD2; abundance: few; v_gene: TRBV23-1; j_gene: TRBJ2-1; CDR3nt: TGCGCCAGCGGTAGAGCGGGGGACCCGTTAGGTGAGCAGTTCTTC; CDR3aa: CASGRAGDPLGEQFF
d_gene: .; abundance: .; v_gene: TRBV10-3; j_gene: TRBJ1-1; CDR3nt: TGTGCCATCAGTGATTTGGAGGCTGAAGCTTTCTTT; CDR3aa: CAISDLEAEAFF
d_gene: TRBD2; abundance: .; v_gene: TRBV7-3; j_gene: TRBJ2-3; CDR3nt: TGTGCCAGCAGCCCCAGCGGGGGGGAGACAGATACGCAGTATTTT; CDR3aa: CASSPSGGETDTQYF
d_gene: .; abundance: .; v_gene: TRBV5-6; j_gene: TRBJ1-1; CDR3nt: TGTGCCAGCAGCCGCCCTTGGGGGAGGGTCGCTTTCTTT; CDR3aa: CASSRPWGRVAFF
d_gene: TRBD2; abundance: few; v_gene: TRBV29-1; j_gene: TRBJ2-3; CDR3nt: TGCAGCGGGCTGCTAGCGGGAGGTGCAGATACGCAGTATTTT; CDR3aa: CSGLLAGGADTQYF
d_gene: .; abundance: .; v_gene: TRBV2; j_gene: TRBJ2-3; CDR3nt: TGTGCCAGCAGTGAAGGCAGGGGTAGCACAGATACGCAGTATTTT; CDR3aa: CASSEGRGSTDTQYF
d_gene: .; abundance: few; v_gene: TRBV19; j_gene: TRBJ2-3; CDR3nt: TGTGCCAGTACCCAAGGGACGATAGGAGATACGCAGTATTTT; CDR3aa: CASTQGTIGDTQYF
d_gene: .; abundance: .; v_gene: TRBV29-1; j_gene: TRBJ1-5; CDR3nt: TGCAGCGTTGAAAGCACGGATCAGCCCCAGCATTTT; CDR3aa: CSVESTDQPQHF
d_gene: .; abundance: .; v_gene: TRBV7-8; j_gene: TRBJ2-7; CDR3nt: TGTGCCAGCAGCTATGCCGAGGAGGGGTACGAGCAGTACTTC; CDR3aa: CASSYAEEGYEQYF
d_gene: .; abundance: few; v_gene: TRBV29-1; j_gene: TRBJ1-1; CDR3nt: TGCAGCGTTGCGGGGCCCACCGGAACTGAAGCTTTCTTT; CDR3aa: CSVAGPTGTEAFF
d_gene: TRBD2; abundance: .; v_gene: TRBV2; j_gene: TRBJ2-3; CDR3nt: TGTGCCAGCAGTGAAGCGCCCGGACTAGCGGGGACCGATACGCAGTATTTT; CDR3aa: CASSEAPGLAGTDTQYF
d_gene: TRBD2; abundance: .; v_gene: TRBV9; j_gene: TRBJ2-3; CDR3nt: TGTGCCAGCAGCGTCAGGGGACTAGCGGGATTGGATTCCACAGATACGCAGTATTTT; CDR3aa: CASSVRGLAGLDSTDTQYF
d_gene: .; abundance: .; v_gene: TRBV27; j_gene: TRBJ2-7; CDR3nt: TGTGCCAGCAGTCCGCTCAGCTCGGCGGCCCCCTACGAGCAGTACTTC; CDR3aa: CASSPLSSAAPYEQYF
d_gene: TRBD1; abundance: .; v_gene: TRBV29-1; j_gene: TRBJ1-2; CDR3nt: TGCAGCGTTGAAGGGACCACAGGGGGAGCGTCTGGCTACACCTTC; CDR3aa: CSVEGTTGGASGYTF
d_gene: TRBD1; abundance: .; v_gene: TRBV29-1; j_gene: TRBJ2-7; CDR3nt: TGCAGCGTTGCGGACAGGTCGGGGCATTACGAGCAGTACTTC; CDR3aa: CSVADRSGHYEQYF
d_gene: .; abundance: .; v_gene: TRBV29-1; j_gene: TRBJ2-5; CDR3nt: TGCAGCGTTGAAGAGGGCCAGGGACAAGAGACCCAGTACTTC; CDR3aa: CSVEEGQGQETQYF
d_gene: TRBD1; abundance: few; v_gene: TRBV11-2; j_gene: TRBJ2-7; CDR3nt: TGTGCCAGCAGCTCCGGGACAGACTACGAGCAGTACTTC; CDR3aa: CASSSGTDYEQYF
d_gene: TRBD1; abundance: .; v_gene: TRBV29-1; j_gene: TRBJ1-1; CDR3nt: TGCAGCGTCCGGTGGACAGGGAGTCCTGAAGCTTTCTTT; CDR3aa: CSVRWTGSPEAFF
d_gene: TRBD2; abundance: .; v_gene: TRBV29-1; j_gene: TRBJ2-7; CDR3nt: TGCAGCGTACTTAGCGGGTTGGCCCGCGAGCAGTACTTC; CDR3aa: CSVLSGLAREQYF
d_gene: .; abundance: few; v_gene: TRBV2; j_gene: TRBJ2-2; CDR3nt: TGTGCCAGCAGTTCGACGTCGAACACCGGGGAGCTGTTTTTT; CDR3aa: CASSSTSNTGELFF
d_gene: .; abundance: .; v_gene: TRBV30; j_gene: TRBJ2-7; CDR3nt: TGTGCCTGGAGTGTCATCTCACCCTACGAGCAGTACTTC; CDR3aa: CAWSVISPYEQYF
d_gene: .; abundance: few; v_gene: TRBV7-9; j_gene: TRBJ1-5; CDR3nt: TGTGCCAGCAGCTGGGGGGAAATCAATCAGCCCCAGCATTTT; CDR3aa: CASSWGEINQPQHF
d_gene: .; abundance: .; v_gene: TRBV2; j_gene: TRBJ2-7; CDR3nt: TGTGCCAGCAGTGGGGGCAGTCCCTACGAGCAGTACTTC; CDR3aa: CASSGGSPYEQYF
d_gene: .; abundance: .; v_gene: TRBV27; j_gene: TRBJ2-6; CDR3nt: TGTGCCAGCAGACAGGGGAGGTCTGGGGCCAACGTCCTGACTTTC; CDR3aa: CASRQGRSGANVLTF
d_gene: .; abundance: .; v_gene: TRBV29-1; j_gene: TRBJ1-2; CDR3nt: TGCAGCGTCAGGGGAATGAAGGGCTACACCTTC; CDR3aa: CSVRGMKGYTF
d_gene: .; abundance: .; v_gene: TRBV29-1; j_gene: TRBJ2-2; CDR3nt: TGCAGCGTTTCGGGTGGGATCAACACCGGGGAGCTGTTTTTT; CDR3aa: CSVSGGINTGELFF
d_gene: .; abundance: .; v_gene: TRBV29-1; j_gene: TRBJ1-2; CDR3nt: TGCAGCGTTGATCCGGACAACACCTATGGCTACACCTTC; CDR3aa: CSVDPDNTYGYTF
d_gene: .; abundance: .; v_gene: TRBV29-1; j_gene: TRBJ1-1; CDR3nt: TGCAGCGTTGCCATCATGAACACTGAAGCTTTCTTT; CDR3aa: CSVAIMNTEAFF
d_gene: TRBD2; abundance: .; v_gene: TRBV29-1; j_gene: TRBJ2-3; CDR3nt: TGCAGCGTTTTAGCCAGTTTTCTAGCGGGGGCCCCGCTTGATACGCAGTATTTT; CDR3aa: CSVLASFLAGAPLDTQYF
d_gene: TRBD1; abundance: .; v_gene: TRBV4-1; j_gene: TRBJ1-6; CDR3nt: TGCGCCAGCAGCCAAGAAGGGACAGGGAATAGGTCACCCCTCCACTTT; CDR3aa: CASSQEGTGNRSPLHF
d_gene: .; abundance: .; v_gene: TRBV29-1; j_gene: TRBJ1-1; CDR3nt: TGCAGCGTTGTTAAGGGAGGGACTGAAGCTTTCTTT; CDR3aa: CSVVKGGTEAFF
d_gene: .; abundance: few; v_gene: TRBV29-1; j_gene: TRBJ2-5; CDR3nt: TGCAGCGTTGAAGGAGGTCTGGAGACCCAGTACTTC; CDR3aa: CSVEGGLETQYF
d_gene: .; abundance: .; v_gene: TRBV29-1; j_gene: TRBJ1-1; CDR3nt: TGCAGCGTTGGGTGGGCAGAGACGAACACTGAAGCTTTCTTT; CDR3aa: CSVGWAETNTEAFF
d_gene: .; abundance: .; v_gene: TRBV29-1; j_gene: TRBJ1-1; CDR3nt: TGCAGCGTTGATCCGGAGGGGACTGAAGCTTTCTTT; CDR3aa: CSVDPEGTEAFF
d_gene: TRBD1; abundance: .; v_gene: TRBV28; j_gene: TRBJ1-5; CDR3nt: TGTGCCAGCAGTTTATCAGGGGGGGCCGGTCAGCCCCAGCATTTT; CDR3aa: CASSLSGGAGQPQHF
d_gene: TRBD1; abundance: .; v_gene: TRBV4-1; j_gene: TRBJ2-1; CDR3nt: TGCGCCAGCAGCCAAACAGGGGTTGAGCAGTTCTTC; CDR3aa: CASSQTGVEQFF
d_gene: TRBD1; abundance: .; v_gene: TRBV27; j_gene: TRBJ2-1; CDR3nt: TGTGCCAGCAGTTTATCAACTACAGGGGACAATGAGCAGTTCTTC; CDR3aa: CASSLSTTGDNEQFF
d_gene: .; abundance: .; v_gene: TRBV29-1; j_gene: TRBJ1-2; CDR3nt: TGCAGCGTTGATGATGGTTACACCTTC; CDR3aa: CSVDDGYTF
d_gene: TRBD2; abundance: .; v_gene: TRBV9; j_gene: TRBJ2-3; CDR3nt: TGTGCCAGCAGCCCCCTCTCGGTAGCGGGAGACACAGATACGCAGTATTTT; CDR3aa: CASSPLSVAGDTDTQYF
d_gene: .; abundance: .; v_gene: TRBV27; j_gene: TRBJ2-7; CDR3nt: TGTGCCAGCAGTTCGGGGCAGGGTACCTACGAGCAGTACTTC; CDR3aa: CASSSGQGTYEQYF
d_gene: .; abundance: .; v_gene: TRBV15; j_gene: TRBJ2-1; CDR3nt: TGTGCCACCAGGTCCTACAATGAGCAGTTCTTC; CDR3aa: CATRSYNEQFF
d_gene: .; abundance: few; v_gene: TRBV29-1; j_gene: TRBJ2-7; CDR3nt: TGCAGCGTTGTGGACAGTTCCTACGAGCAGTACTTC; CDR3aa: CSVVDSSYEQYF
d_gene: .; abundance: .; v_gene: TRBV30; j_gene: TRBJ1-5; CDR3nt: TGTGCCTGGAGTCCACGGGGAAGCAATCAGCCCCAGCATTTT; CDR3aa: CAWSPRGSNQPQHF
d_gene: .; abundance: once; v_gene: TRBV4-1; j_gene: TRBJ2-4; CDR3nt: TGCGCCAGCAGCCAAGAAACCAACATTCAGTACTTC; CDR3aa: CASSQETNIQYF
d_gene: .; abundance: once; v_gene: TRBV29-1; j_gene: TRBJ1-2; CDR3nt: TGCAGCGTTGTAGCAGGGGATGCTGGCTACACCTTC; CDR3aa: CSVVAGDAGYTF
d_gene: .; abundance: few; v_gene: TRBV27; j_gene: TRBJ1-5; CDR3nt: TGTGCCAGCAGCGATGTACAAAGCAATCAGCCCCAGCATTTT; CDR3aa: CASSDVQSNQPQHF
d_gene: .; abundance: once; v_gene: TRBV6-5; j_gene: TRBJ2-1; CDR3nt: TGTGCCAGCGGACTAAGCTCCTACAATGAGCAGTTCTTC; CDR3aa: CASGLSSYNEQFF